Listed below are T cell receptor beta chains from one sample, sequenced in a study of T cell clones after liver transplantation. TCRdb's copy holds only in-frame clones and misses some; the assay was immunoSEQ multiplex PCR. The sample has approximately 75,000 clones, about four fifths seen once. The input for sequencing was CD4+ T cells from blood, taken 12 months after liver transplant. Source of these receptors: a human patient who received a liver transplant. Some T cells may have come from the graft donor. The CDR3 runs from the conserved cysteine through the conserved F or W. A D gene is named only where the DNA matches it firmly. Clone size is shown for a subset of rows, as once, few, many or a class of expanded clone.

cdr3_nt,cdr3_aa,v_call,clone_size,d_call,j_call
TGTGCCAGCAGCCCGGGACTAGCAACAGATACGCAGTATTTT,CASSPGLATDTQYF,TRBV7-9,-,TRBD2,TRBJ2-3
TGCGCCAGCCAGTCGGACCTCGGTGGAGCTTTCTTT,CASQSDLGGAFF,TRBV5-1,-,-,TRBJ1-1
TGTGCCAGCAGCTCCGGACAAGCAATCCCACAAGAGACCCAGTACTTC,CASSSGQAIPQETQYF,TRBV5-4,-,-,TRBJ2-5
TGTGCCAGCAGCCAACCTAGCGGGAGGAAAGATACGCAGTATTTT,CASSQPSGRKDTQYF,TRBV14,-,TRBD2,TRBJ2-3
TGCGCCAGCAGCTCCAGCCTAGAAGAGACCCAGTACTTC,CASSSSLEETQYF,TRBV5-1,-,-,TRBJ2-5
TGTGCCTGGGAGGGACAGTCTAACACTGAAGCTTTCTTT,CAWEGQSNTEAFF,TRBV30,-,TRBD1,TRBJ1-1
TGTGCCAGCAGCTCGCTAGCGGGAGTAAGTGATACGCAGTATTTT,CASSSLAGVSDTQYF,TRBV7-2,once,TRBD2,TRBJ2-3
TGTGCCAGCAGGCCCGGGACAGGCCCAGGGGGGGGCTACACCTTC,CASRPGTGPGGGYTF,TRBV28,-,TRBD1,TRBJ1-2
TGTGCCAGCAGCGTAGTTGGCGGGAGCTCCTACAATGAGCAGTTCTTC,CASSVVGGSSYNEQFF,TRBV9,once,TRBD2,TRBJ2-1
TGTGCCAGCAGCTTTTCCGTGAGGGGCTCCTACGAGCAGTACTTC,CASSFSVRGSYEQYF,TRBV11-2,once,-,TRBJ2-7
TGTGCCAGCAGCTTGCCAAATCAGCCCCAGCATTTT,CASSLPNQPQHF,TRBV5-8,-,-,TRBJ1-5
TGTGCCAGCAGCCGGACAGGGGGCCGATACAATGAGCAGTTCTTC,CASSRTGGRYNEQFF,TRBV11-2,-,TRBD1,TRBJ2-1
TGTGCCAGCAGTTACTCAGCCGGCTCCTACGAGCAGTACTTC,CASSYSAGSYEQYF,TRBV6-6,-,-,TRBJ2-7
TGTGCCAGCAGGGACCAACACTTTCTAGAGGGTGAGCAGTTCTTC,CASRDQHFLEGEQFF,TRBV2,-,-,TRBJ2-1
TGCGCCAGCAGCCAAGTACTAGCGGGAGCTCTGACAGATACGCAGTATTTT,CASSQVLAGALTDTQYF,TRBV4-3,-,TRBD2,TRBJ2-3
TGTGCCAGCAGCTTACACCTAGACTTCTCCAATGAGCAGTTCTTC,CASSLHLDFSNEQFF,TRBV7-6,-,-,TRBJ2-1
TGTGCCAGCAGTGACTCAGGGGGCGGCCAGCCCCAGCATTTT,CASSDSGGGQPQHF,TRBV6-1,-,TRBD1,TRBJ1-5
TGTGCCAGCAGCGGCCGGGACAGACCCTACGAGCAGTACTTC,CASSGRDRPYEQYF,TRBV9,-,TRBD1,TRBJ2-7
TGTGCCACCAGCAGAGATACTAGCGGGATTTACGAGCAGTACTTC,CATSRDTSGIYEQYF,TRBV15,-,TRBD2,TRBJ2-7
TGTGCCAGTAGTCCCGGATCTCTAACTAGCTATGCAGATACGCAGTATTTT,CASSPGSLTSYADTQYF,TRBV19,-,-,TRBJ2-3
TGTGCCAGCTCACCACAGGGGCTCGAGCAGTACTTC,CASSPQGLEQYF,TRBV18,few,-,TRBJ2-7
TGTGCCAGCAGCCAAGGTCTGACGCAGTATTTT,CASSQGLTQYF,TRBV14,-,-,TRBJ2-3
TGTGCCAGCCGGAGGGAGTACCAAGAGACCCAGTACTTC,CASRREYQETQYF,TRBV2,-,-,TRBJ2-5
TGTGCCAGCAGTGCCCTAGGCGGGGGGGGGAGCTCCTACAATGAGCAGTTCTTC,CASSALGGGGSSYNEQFF,TRBV6-1,-,TRBD2,TRBJ2-1
TGTGCCAGCAGTTTAGAGGGGGCGCTGGGGGGCTACACCTTC,CASSLEGALGGYTF,TRBV28,-,TRBD1,TRBJ1-2
TGTGCCAGCAGTGCTCCAAGGGCGGCGGAGGGGACCCAGTACTTC,CASSAPRAAEGTQYF,TRBV25-1,-,-,TRBJ2-5
TGTGCCAGCAGCTTACTAGCGGGAGCTTCCGAGCAGTACTTC,CASSLLAGASEQYF,TRBV7-2,-,TRBD2,TRBJ2-7
TGTGCCAGCAGTCGGGACGGAAGTTTTAGCGGGAGGGCCACCGAGCAGTACTTC,CASSRDGSFSGRATEQYF,TRBV7-9,-,TRBD2,TRBJ2-7
TGTGCCAGCTCACCACCCGGTGCTGTCGTTGTGGATACGCAGTATTTT,CASSPPGAVVVDTQYF,TRBV18,-,-,TRBJ2-3
TGTGCCAGCTCACCTACACCGGGCCCCAGGGAGGGAGATACGCAGTATTTT,CASSPTPGPREGDTQYF,TRBV18,-,TRBD2,TRBJ2-3
TGCGCCAGCAGCTTATCCAGGGGGGACGAGCAGTACTTC,CASSLSRGDEQYF,TRBV5-1,-,-,TRBJ2-7
TGTGCCAGCAGTTGGGGACAGCCCCAGCATTTT,CASSWGQPQHF,TRBV6-5,-,-,TRBJ1-5
TGTGCCAGCAGCCGGGACAGGATGAGCGGGAGGGCGACCGGGGAGCTGTTTTTT,CASSRDRMSGRATGELFF,TRBV5-4,-,TRBD2,TRBJ2-2
TGTGCCAGCAGTGGAGGGACAGGGGGCACAGATACGCAGTATTTT,CASSGGTGGTDTQYF,TRBV2,-,TRBD1,TRBJ2-3
TGTGCCAGCAGCGCAGAGGGACGCCGACACGCTAGCACAGATACGCAGTATTTT,CASSAEGRRHASTDTQYF,TRBV9,-,-,TRBJ2-3
TGCAGCGGCGGACAGGAGTACAATGAGCAGTTCTTC,CSGGQEYNEQFF,TRBV29-1,-,TRBD1,TRBJ2-1
TGTGCCAGCAGTTTCTGGGGCGGGAGAACAGATACGCAGTATTTT,CASSFWGGRTDTQYF,TRBV28,-,TRBD2,TRBJ2-3
TGTGCCAGCAGCCAATTGCAGGGGCTGAGTGAGCAGTTCTTC,CASSQLQGLSEQFF,TRBV16,-,-,TRBJ2-1
TGCGCCAGCAGCCAAGATTTAGCCGAGGGCTACACCTTC,CASSQDLAEGYTF,TRBV4-3,-,-,TRBJ1-2
TGTGCCAGTAGTCCTTGGCGGGCTCAGAGGGATGAGCAGTTCTTC,CASSPWRAQRDEQFF,TRBV19,-,-,TRBJ2-1
TGTGCCAGCAGCTTGGACTATGGCTACACCTTC,CASSLDYGYTF,TRBV5-5,few,-,TRBJ1-2
TGCGCCAGCAAGGAGGGGGATTCACCCCTCCACTTT,CASKEGDSPLHF,TRBV10-2,-,-,TRBJ1-6
TGTGCCATCAGTGGGGGGAACACTGAAGCTTTCTTT,CAISGGNTEAFF,TRBV10-3,-,-,TRBJ1-1
TGTGCCACCAGCAGGCTAGCGGGACTCGACACCTACAATGAGCAGTTCTTC,CATSRLAGLDTYNEQFF,TRBV15,-,TRBD2,TRBJ2-1
TGCGCCAGCAGCCCCGATGGCACAGATACGCAGTATTTT,CASSPDGTDTQYF,TRBV5-1,-,-,TRBJ2-3
TGTGCCAGCAGCTTAGTTAGGGGAGCAACCGGGGAGCTGTTTTTT,CASSLVRGATGELFF,TRBV11-3,-,-,TRBJ2-2
TGTGCCATCAGTGAGAGAGACGGGACCGCCGAGCAGTACTTC,CAISERDGTAEQYF,TRBV10-3,-,-,TRBJ2-7
TGTGCCAGCAGTTTAGCGGACAGGGGAGGAGATACGCAGTATTTT,CASSLADRGGDTQYF,TRBV28,-,TRBD1,TRBJ2-3